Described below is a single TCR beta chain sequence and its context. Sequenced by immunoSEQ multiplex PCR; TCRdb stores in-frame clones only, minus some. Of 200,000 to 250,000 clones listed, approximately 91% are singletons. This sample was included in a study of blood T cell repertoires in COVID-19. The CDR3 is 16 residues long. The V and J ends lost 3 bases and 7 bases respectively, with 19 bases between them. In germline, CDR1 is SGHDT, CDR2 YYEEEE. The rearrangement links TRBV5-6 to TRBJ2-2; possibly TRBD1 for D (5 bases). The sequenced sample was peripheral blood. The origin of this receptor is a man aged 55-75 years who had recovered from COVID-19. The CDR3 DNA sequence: TGTGCCAGCAGCTCCCCAGGGATTTCGGCCCACGGGGAGCTGTTTTTT. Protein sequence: CASSSPGISAHGELFF.